The 7 T cell receptor beta chains reported below all come from one sample, sequenced in a study of beta chain features in type 1 diabetes. Their antigen targets remain unknown. Study conclusions and caveats: Type 1 diabetes patients showed a moderate but significant shortening of TCRB CDR3s in all four CD4+ subsets.

TCRB transcripts that were expressed got sequenced, as all of the isolated RNA had been reverse transcribed. The repertoire was sequenced with immunoSEQ multiplex PCR; TCRdb's copy has only in-frame clones and lacks some. The data hold some 120,000 clones, with roughly 17% observed a single time. The source material was central memory CD4+ T cells from blood. Source of these receptors: a young man with type 1 diabetes.

Only one count was recorded for this clone. V and J are TRBV7-3 and TRBJ2-4; 9 nucleotides align to TRBD1. With V trimmed by 3 bases and J by 6 bases, 9 bases remained unmatched. The CDR3 spans 16 residues. Germline lookup yields CDR1 SGHTA and CDR2 FQGTGA. The CDR3 reads CASSLDPGQGRNIQYF. The CDR3 nucleotides read TGTGCCAGCAGCTTGGACCCGGGACAGGGAAGAAACATTCAGTACTTC.

J is TRBJ2-7 and V is TRBV7-2; D is ambiguous. The V end was cut by 5 bases, the J end by 1 base, with 18 bases between. Germline V gives CDR1 SGHTA, CDR2 FQGNSA. The CDR3 has 16 residues. The CDR3 DNA reads as TGTGCCAGCAGCGCGGACGGTTTTCTGGGATCCTACGAGCAGTACTTC. This sequence encodes CASSADGFLGSYEQYF.

Only a few counts were recorded for this clone. This chain uses TRBV19 with TRBJ2-3; no definite D call. Germline V gene data show CDR1 as LNHDA and CDR2 as SQIVND (reference sequence). V dropped 5 bases and J dropped 5 bases, with 8 bases sitting between them. The CDR3 totals 12 residues. The CDR3 region has the DNA TGTGCCAGTAGTCGCCATGTAGATACGCAGTATTTT. This translates into CASSRHVDTQYF.

This clone was seen ten or more times. The chain recombines TRBV5-1 with TRBJ2-1; no reliable D call. V was cut by 0 bases and J by 0 bases, with 13 bases left in between. CDR3 length: 17 residues. Germline values: CDR1 SGHRS, CDR2 YFSETQ. CDR3 coding DNA: TGCGCCAGCAGCTTGGGGCAGATCGTTCGCTCCTACAATGAGCAGTTCTTC. Translation gives CASSLGQIVRSYNEQFF.

A few counts support this clone. J is TRBJ2-3 and V is TRBV7-3; possibly TRBD1 for D (6 bases). This CDR3 contains 13 residues. Trimming took 3 bases from V and 4 from J, leaving 8 bases between them. The V gene's germline CDR1 is SGHTA and CDR2 FQGTGA. CDR3 sequence: CASSFTGPDTQYF. DNA of the CDR3: TGTGCCAGCAGCTTCACAGGGCCAGATACGCAGTATTTT. Together with reference TRBV7-3 and TRBJ2-3, the CDR3 gives the full variable domain: GAGVSQTPSNKVTEKGKYVELRCDPISGHTALYWYRQSLGQGPEFLIYFQGTGAADDSGLPNDRFFAVRPEGSVSTLKIQRTERGDSAVYLCASSFTGPDTQYFGPGTRLTVL.

This clone came up a few times. The V and J genes are TRBV12-1 and TRBJ1-2. TRBV12-1 is tagged as a pseudogene. The CDR3 covers 14 residues. The CDR3 loop reads CASPMGGRNYGYTF. In nucleotides, the CDR3 is TGTGCCAGCCCGATGGGGGGGCGGAACTATGGCTACACCTTC.

Of note for this clone: Other DNA sequences from this sample encode an identical CDR3 as well. This chain joins TRBV5-4 and TRBJ2-1; D unclear. Per the germline V gene, CDR1 is SGHNT and CDR2 is YYREEE (reference sequence). The V gene lost 2 bases and the J gene lost 7 bases, with 10 bases spanning the gap. This CDR3 spans 13 amino acids. CDR3 amino acids: CASSLGDRNEQFF. Written as DNA, the CDR3 is TGTGCCAGCAGCTTAGGAGATAGGAATGAGCAGTTCTTC.